This T cell receptor beta chain was captured in a study of regulatory T cells in long-lasting Graves disease. The length of the CDR3 is 14 residues. V lost 3 bases to trimming and J lost 5 bases; unmatched junction nucleotides: 6. The germline CDR1 and CDR2 sequences are MNHEY and SMNVEV (reference sequence). General study results and limits: Persistent cases favored TRBV28, TRBJ1-2 and TRBJ2-5. Fewer public clonotypes were shared by new patients (around 960) than by persistent patients (2,741).

Through Arm-PCR of CDR3 regions and iRepertoire HTBI primers, TCR beta libraries were built. A single record per CDR3 protein comes from TCRdb applying MiXCR to the multiplex PCR reads. Of about 360,000 distinct CDR3 sequences listed, roughly 15% are singletons. This clonotype was detected ten times or more. Its antigen remains unidentified. Time point given: newly diagnosed GD, antithyroid drugs for less than 3 months. Extracted PBMC RNA gave rise to the TCR library. An endocrinology department in Xi'an, China, recruited the patients. This same sample was also taken into another study, of T cells in Graves' hyperthyroidism and ophthalmopathy. As that report states: With the HTBI primer set, the TCR CDR3 went through a first round of RT-PCR.

This rearrangement joins TRBV27 to TRBJ2-5; 7 positions match TRBD1. The TCR was taken from a young woman with Graves disease. The specimen was peripheral blood mononuclear cells (PBMCs), collected at new diagnosis, from a patient treated with antithyroid drugs. The CDR3 DNA follows: TGTGCCAGCAGTTTTCAACAGGGGCGTGAGACCCAGTACTTC. Translating gives CASSFQQGRETQYF.